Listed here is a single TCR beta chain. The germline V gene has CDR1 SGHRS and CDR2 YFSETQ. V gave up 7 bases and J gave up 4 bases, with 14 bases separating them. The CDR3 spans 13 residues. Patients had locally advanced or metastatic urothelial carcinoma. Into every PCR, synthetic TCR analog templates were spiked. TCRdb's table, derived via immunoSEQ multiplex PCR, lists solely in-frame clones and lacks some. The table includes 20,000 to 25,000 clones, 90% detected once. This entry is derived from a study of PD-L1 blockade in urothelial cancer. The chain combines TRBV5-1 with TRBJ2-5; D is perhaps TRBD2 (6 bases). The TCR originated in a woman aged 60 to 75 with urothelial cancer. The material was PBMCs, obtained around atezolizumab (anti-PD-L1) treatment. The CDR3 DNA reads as TGCGCCAGCGAATGGGGAGGAGGAGAGACCCAGTACTTC. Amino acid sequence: CASEWGGGETQYF.